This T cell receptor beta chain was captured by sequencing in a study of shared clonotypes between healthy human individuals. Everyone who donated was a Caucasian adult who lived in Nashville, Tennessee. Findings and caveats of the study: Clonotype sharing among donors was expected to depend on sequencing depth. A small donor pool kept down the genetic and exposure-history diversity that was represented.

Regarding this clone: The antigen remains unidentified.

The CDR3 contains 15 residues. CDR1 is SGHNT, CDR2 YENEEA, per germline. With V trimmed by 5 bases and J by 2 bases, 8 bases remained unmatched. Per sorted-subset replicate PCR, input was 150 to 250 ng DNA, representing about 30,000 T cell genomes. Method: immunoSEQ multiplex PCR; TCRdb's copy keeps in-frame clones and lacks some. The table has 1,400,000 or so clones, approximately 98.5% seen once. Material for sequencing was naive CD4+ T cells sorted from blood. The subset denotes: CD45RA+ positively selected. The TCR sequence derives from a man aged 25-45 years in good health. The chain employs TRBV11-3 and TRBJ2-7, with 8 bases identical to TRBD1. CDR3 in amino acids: CASSRGTGRTYEQYF. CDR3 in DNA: TGTGCCAGCAGCCGGGGGACAGGAAGGACCTACGAGCAGTACTTC.